This TCR beta chain was recorded in a study of cytomegalovirus exposure and HLA in healthy donors. Note on this clone: Germline is not matched at one junction end, which may reflect a read error.

In the PCR, 60 Vbeta and 13 Jbeta primers were used. Method: immunoSEQ multiplex PCR; TCRdb's copy keeps in-frame clones and lacks some. Of approximately 40,000 clones in the sample, roughly 64% were seen once. CDR3 length: 12 residues. The germline gives CDR1 SNHLY, CDR2 FYNNEI. The receptor was derived from a man between 50 and 59 years old in good health and CMV-seropositive. Sequenced sample: PBMCs. The chain recombines TRBV2 with TRBJ1-2, with a tentative D call TRBD1 (5 bases). DNA of the CDR3: TGTGCCAGCAGGGAAGACAGCTATGGCTACACCTTC. This codes for CASREDSYGYTF.